This T cell receptor beta chain was documented in a study of T cell clonality in common variable immunodeficiency. Overall study findings and caveats: Fewer deletions and N-nucleotide insertions were reportedly seen in common variable immunodeficiency TCR beta sequences. The cause of increased CVID clonality remains unclear without subpopulation sequencing.

This CDR3 region has 16 residues. V was pared by 2 bases and J by 8 bases, with 18 bases between. Germline CDR1 and CDR2: KGHSH and LQKENI. Comments on this clone: Antigen unknown. The CDR3 goes on 3 residues after the read ends, and that part is filled in from the germline J gene.

Each donor provided roughly 4.5 to 8.5 ml of heparinized whole blood. Control and CVID samples contributed equal amounts of genomic DNA. Method: immunoSEQ multiplex PCR; TCRdb's copy keeps in-frame clones and lacks some. The sample offers roughly 70,000 clones and no singletons, the top ten holding about 1.7%. The chain carries TRBV18 and TRBJ1-4; tentative D call: TRBD1 (6 bases). This receptor was identified in a person aged 18-70 years in good health. The sample taken for sequencing was peripheral blood mononuclear cells. The CDR3 here is CASSPSGGGRQEKLFF. The sequenced part of the CDR3 DNA is TGTGCCAGCTCACCATCCGGCGGGGGGCGCCAGGAAAAA.